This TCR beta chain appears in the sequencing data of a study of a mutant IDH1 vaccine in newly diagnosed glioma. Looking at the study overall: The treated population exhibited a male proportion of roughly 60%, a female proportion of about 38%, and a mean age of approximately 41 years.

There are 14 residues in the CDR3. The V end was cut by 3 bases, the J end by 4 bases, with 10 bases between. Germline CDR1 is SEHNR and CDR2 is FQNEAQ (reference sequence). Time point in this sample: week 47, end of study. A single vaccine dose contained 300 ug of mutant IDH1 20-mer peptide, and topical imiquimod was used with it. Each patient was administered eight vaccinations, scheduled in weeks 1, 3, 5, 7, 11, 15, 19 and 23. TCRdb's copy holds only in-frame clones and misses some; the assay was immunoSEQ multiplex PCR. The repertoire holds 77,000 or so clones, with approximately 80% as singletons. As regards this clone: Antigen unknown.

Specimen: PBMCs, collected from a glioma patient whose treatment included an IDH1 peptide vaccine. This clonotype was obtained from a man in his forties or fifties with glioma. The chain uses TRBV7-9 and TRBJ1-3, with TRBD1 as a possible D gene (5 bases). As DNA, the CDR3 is TGTGCCAGCAGCTTTTGGGGCAACGGAAACACCATATATTTT. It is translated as CASSFWGNGNTIYF.